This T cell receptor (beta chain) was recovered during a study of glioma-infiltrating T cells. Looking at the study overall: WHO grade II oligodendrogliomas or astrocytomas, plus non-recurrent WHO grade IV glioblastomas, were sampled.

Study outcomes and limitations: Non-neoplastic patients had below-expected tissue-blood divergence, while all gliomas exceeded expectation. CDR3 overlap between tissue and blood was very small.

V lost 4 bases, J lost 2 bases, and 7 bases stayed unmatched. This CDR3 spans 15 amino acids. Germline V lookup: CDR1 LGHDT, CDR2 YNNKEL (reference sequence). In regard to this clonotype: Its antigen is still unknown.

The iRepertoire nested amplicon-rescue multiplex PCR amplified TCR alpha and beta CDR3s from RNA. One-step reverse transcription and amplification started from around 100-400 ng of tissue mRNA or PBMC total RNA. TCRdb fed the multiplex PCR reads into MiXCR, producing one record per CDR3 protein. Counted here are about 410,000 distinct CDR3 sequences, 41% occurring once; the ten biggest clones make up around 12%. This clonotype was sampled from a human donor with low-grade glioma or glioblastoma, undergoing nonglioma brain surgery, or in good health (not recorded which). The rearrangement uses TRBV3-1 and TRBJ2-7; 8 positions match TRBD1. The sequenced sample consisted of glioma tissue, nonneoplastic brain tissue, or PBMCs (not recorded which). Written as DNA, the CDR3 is TGTGCCAGCAGCCCCTACTTGGGACAGGCCTACGAGCAGTACTTC. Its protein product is CASSPYLGQAYEQYF.